This T cell receptor (beta chain) was found in a study of cytomegalovirus exposure and HLA in healthy donors. For the study at large: An earlier analysis identified 120 million or so unique TCR beta sequences in some 170 million T cells. HLA-typed donors contributed around 82 million unique TCRs, which were held in an early data release.

Primers for the PCR totalled 60 Vbeta and 13 Jbeta. Produced via immunoSEQ multiplex PCR; TCRdb's table is partial and in-frame only. Of around 110,000 clones detected, 77% appear once; the ten largest clones hold more than 4%. The germline V gene has CDR1 SGHRS and CDR2 YFSETQ. Trimming cost V 3 bases and J 3 bases; bases outside gene matches: 7. This CDR3 contains 15 residues. This clone was found a few times. Its antigen is not identified. Study-level findings and limits: The listing of 150 to 200 TCR beta chains classed them as cytomegalovirus-associated. Indistinguishability led to the exclusion of some V segments, TRBV6-2 and TRBV6-3 included.

This receptor was identified in a male donor in good health and CMV-seronegative. Sequenced sample: PBMCs. J is TRBJ2-7 and V is TRBV5-1; 9 nucleotides line up with TRBD1. CDR3 sequence reads: CASSSYPGQGYEQYF. The CDR3, as DNA: TGCGCCAGCAGCTCGTACCCGGGACAGGGCTACGAGCAGTACTTC.